A single sample is the source of the 26 T cell receptor beta chains below, sequenced in a study of T cells in Graves' hyperthyroidism and ophthalmopathy (dated by TCRdb to the late 2010s). The library was made by multiplex PCR. TCRdb records Illumina HiSeq 2000 as the sequencer. The TCR beta CDR3 regions were amplified from RNA transcripts. The first round of RT-PCR for the TCR CDR3 was performed with the HTBI primer set and the Qiagen OneStep RT-PCR kit. In-frame beta chains were kept once TCRdb had trimmed the public reads at Q25 with fastp and called clones with MiXCR. Rows with a matching CDR3 protein are joined into one entry that keeps the most common DNA and genes. This sample lists 500,000 to 750,000 distinct CDR3 sequences; under 60% were detected once. The ten biggest clones cover around 8% of the sample. Sequencing input: peripheral blood or thyroid tissue (not recorded which). All receptors come from a woman younger than 35 with Graves' hyperthyroidism.

The V gene is TRBV7-9, the J gene TRBJ1-1; D is uncertain. The CDR3 contains 12 residues. In germline, CDR1 is SEHNR, CDR2 FQNEAQ (reference sequence). The V end lost 4 bases, the J end lost 4 bases, and 7 bases lay between the germline ends. CDR3 coding DNA: TGTGCCAGCAGCTCCATACTCACTGAAGCTTTCTTT. It yields the protein CASSSILTEAFF.

The sample holds a few counts of this clonotype. The CDR3 sequence: CASSLFEVGSEQYF. CDR3 DNA sequence: TGTGCCAGCAGTTTATTCGAGGTGGGGAGTGAGCAGTACTTC. V usage is TRBV12-3 or TRBV12-4 and J usage is TRBJ2-7; a weak D match, TRBD2 (5 bases). V lost 2 bases to trimming and J lost 7 bases, with 15 bases between them. The CDR3 loop spans 14 amino acids.

This clonotype was seen more than once but under ten times. V is TRBV30 and J is TRBJ1-1; D is unclear. Germline V CDR1 and CDR2: GTSNPN, SVGIG (reference sequence). V dropped 0 bases and J dropped 4 bases, with 9 bases sitting between them. This CDR3 is built from 13 residues. Written as DNA, the CDR3 is TGTGCCTGGAGTGTCGGGGTGGGCACTGAAGCTTTCTTT. Its translation is CAWSVGVGTEAFF.

There are a few counts of this clonotype. Written as DNA, the CDR3 is TGTGCCAGCAGTTATTTGAACAGAGCTAACTATGGCTACACCTTC. It codes for CASSYLNRANYGYTF. The chain combines TRBV6-9 with TRBJ1-2; D uncertain. The CDR3 has 15 residues. Germline CDR1 is MNHGY and CDR2 is SVAAGI. The V gene lost 1 base and the J gene lost 0 bases, with 9 bases spanning the gap.

Comment on this clonotype: The final CDR3 position lacks the conserved phenylalanine or tryptophan, pointing to a likely read error. V and J are TRBV7-3 and TRBJ2-2; D remains unclear. The CDR3 consists of 14 residues. In germline, CDR1 is SGHTA, CDR2 FQGTGA. V shed 3 bases and J shed 7 bases, with 12 bases lying between them. CDR3 coding DNA: TGTGCCAGCAGCTTGAGTGGGATTATCGGGGAGCTGTTTCTT. Translating gives CASSLSGIIGELFL.

This clonotype was seen repeatedly, ten times or more. The chain has TRBV24-1 and TRBJ1-1; 7 nucleotides line up with TRBD1. The CDR3 runs to 13 residues. The ends lost 7 bases at V and 5 bases at J; junction bases unmatched: 6. CDR1 and CDR2 from the germline V gene are KGHDR and SFDVKD. In DNA form, the CDR3 reads TGTGCCACCAGAAGGACAGGAGGGACTGAAGCTTTCTTT. As protein: CATRRTGGTEAFF.

The sample holds many counts of this clonotype. V and J are TRBV20-1 and TRBJ2-6; TRBD2 might be the D (6 bases). V shed 5 bases and J shed 0 bases, with 14 bases lying between them. The germline V gene encodes CDR1 DFQATT and CDR2 SNEGSKA (reference sequence). The CDR3 is 16 amino acids. The CDR3 reads CSAHRAGSSGANVLTF. The CDR3 bases are TGCAGTGCTCATCGGGCGGGGAGCTCTGGGGCCAACGTCCTGACTTTC.

This clonotype appeared many times. This rearrangement joins TRBV29-1 to TRBJ2-7, with TRBD2 matching 7 bases. Germline lookup yields CDR1 SQVTM and CDR2 ANQGSEA. The CDR3 extends over 12 amino acids. Germline trimming cut 6 bases from V and 0 bases from J; bases unmatched to any gene: 2. The CDR3 DNA sequence: TGCAGCGTCGCGGGGGACTCCTACGAGCAGTACTTC. Amino acids: CSVAGDSYEQYF.

This clonotype was picked up a small number of times. The chain is built from TRBV5-1 and TRBJ2-7; 10 bases fit TRBD2. V shed 4 bases, J shed 3 bases, and the junction held 16 bases outside the gene matches. CDR1 and CDR2 from the germline V gene are SGHRS and YFSETQ. This CDR3 has 18 residues. The CDR3, as DNA: TGCGCCAGCAGCCTGTGGGTCGGTAGCGGGAGGCCAAGCTACGAGCAGTACTTC. Protein sequence: CASSLWVGSGRPSYEQYF.

This clonotype was recorded at least ten times. The chain couples TRBV29-1 to TRBJ2-2, with D uncertain. With 6 bases removed from V and 3 bases from J, the gap between germline ends came to 11 bases. The CDR3 consists of 13 residues. Germline V gives CDR1 SQVTM, CDR2 ANQGSEA. Here the CDR3 reads CSVPGPYTGELFF. The CDR3 DNA follows: TGCAGCGTCCCCGGGCCCTACACCGGGGAGCTGTTTTTT.

This clonotype was recorded at least ten times. This chain connects TRBV20-1 to TRBJ1-1; D is undetermined. V was pared by 3 bases and J by 1 base, with 6 bases between. Germline-derived CDR1 and CDR2 are DFQATT and SNEGSKA (reference sequence). The CDR3 totals 12 residues. CDR3 sequence: CSASNGNTEAFF. As DNA, the CDR3 is TGCAGTGCTAGTAACGGGAACACTGAAGCTTTCTTT.

The J gene is TRBJ2-6, the V gene TRBV4-2; 7 bases fit TRBD1. The V gene end was trimmed by 10 bases and the J gene end by 4 bases; junction bases not matched to a gene: 7. The germline gives CDR1 LGHNA, CDR2 YNFKEQ. The CDR3 covers 14 residues. The CDR3 DNA follows: TGTGCCACCTCCGGACAGGTGGGGGCCAACGTCCTGACTTTC. The encoded protein is CATSGQVGANVLTF.

Regarding this clonotype: This sequence may be a read error, since a much larger clone differs from it by one base. The rearrangement joins TRBV12-3 or TRBV12-4 to TRBJ2-7, with a possible D match to TRBD1 (5 bases). V was clipped by 3 bases and J by 0 bases, with 12 bases between them. The CDR3 has 15 amino acids. The CDR3 loop reads CASSLTVRSSYEQYF. The CDR3 nucleotides are TGTGCCAGCAGTTTGACAGTTCGGAGCTCCTACGAGCAGTACTTC.

J is TRBJ1-2 and V is TRBV10-3; 10 nucleotides align to TRBD1. Germline values: CDR1 ENHRY, CDR2 SYGVKD. This CDR3 contains 16 residues. J lost 4 bases, V lost 6 bases, and 11 bases had no gene match. The CDR3 spells CAISPRQGALGYGYTF. As DNA, the CDR3 is TGTGCCATCAGCCCGAGACAGGGGGCTCTCGGCTATGGCTACACCTTC.

As concerns this clonotype: Because it lacks the conserved phenylalanine or tryptophan at the end, this CDR3 is likely a read error. The limits of the CDR3 on the DNA are not certain, so only TCRdb's listed CDR3 is given. The rearrangement joins TRBV7-6 to TRBJ1-6; TRBD1, as called in the table, went unchecked against the DNA. CDR1 is SGHVS, CDR2 FNYEAQ, per germline. The CDR3 is made up of 15 amino acids, end residues included. CDR3: CASSLTGGNNSPLLC.

On this clonotype itself: This may stem from a read error, because a much larger clone lies one nucleotide away. The chain couples TRBV10-3 to TRBJ1-2; the D is unclear. CDR3 length: 15 residues. The germline V gene encodes CDR1 ENHRY and CDR2 SYGVKD. The CDR3 loop reads CASSYPRGAANGYTF. The CDR3 bases are TGTGCCAGCAGTTACCCGCGGGGAGCGGCAAATGGCTACACCTTC.

This clonotype showed up just a few times. J is TRBJ2-5 and V is TRBV14; TRBD2 matches 10 bases. V was clipped by 4 bases and J by 1 base; unmatched bases: 12. This CDR3 comprises 18 residues. Germline V gene lookup returns CDR1 SGHDN and CDR2 FVKESK. The CDR3 nucleotides are TGTGCCAGCAGCCGCGGGACTAGCGTTCCTGGGTTCCAAGAGACCCAGTACTTC. Translating gives CASSRGTSVPGFQETQYF.

This clonotype came up a few times. The chain links TRBV10-3 to TRBJ1-5; D call uncertain. The CDR3 is made up of 14 amino acids. Germline CDR1 and CDR2: ENHRY and SYGVKD. Trimming took 2 bases from V and 3 from J, leaving 8 bases between them. The DNA of the CDR3 is TGTGCCATCAGTGAGCAAGCAGTCAATCAGCCCCAGCATTTT. Encoded protein: CAISEQAVNQPQHF.

This clonotype was recorded a few times. The rearrangement joins TRBV2 to TRBJ2-2, with D maybe TRBD1 (6 bases). The CDR3 extends over 15 amino acids. Germline V CDR1 and CDR2: SNHLY, FYNNEI. The V gene lost 6 bases and the J gene lost 0 bases, with 11 bases spanning the gap. The CDR3 DNA sequence: TGTGCCAGCAGGTCCGGGACAACGAACACCGGGGAGCTGTTTTTT. Translation: CASRSGTTNTGELFF.

The gene calls are TRBV7-2 and TRBJ1-5, with 9 bases fitting TRBD1. The V segment lost 5 bases and the J segment 4 bases; nucleotides outside the gene matches: 9. Germline lookup yields CDR1 SGHTA and CDR2 FQGNSA. The CDR3 runs to 16 residues. CDR3 sequence reads: CASSQPGTGRNQPQHF. The CDR3 DNA sequence: TGTGCCAGCAGCCAACCCGGGACAGGGAGAAATCAGCCCCAGCATTTT.

The chain recombines TRBV5-1 with TRBJ2-5; D is perhaps TRBD2 (6 bases). The CDR3 contains 16 residues. Germline CDR1 and CDR2: SGHRS and YFSETQ. With 0 bases removed from V and 2 bases from J, the gap between germline ends came to 14 bases. The CDR3 DNA is TGCGCCAGCAGCTTGGGGCTCATCGGGGGTCAAGAGACCCAGTACTTC. Its translation: CASSLGLIGGQETQYF.

The chain has TRBV5-1 and TRBJ1-5; 9 nucleotides align to TRBD1. From germline, CDR1 is SGHRS and CDR2 YFSETQ. The CDR3 covers 16 residues. Losses at the gene ends were 0 bases for V and 3 bases for J; bases not matched to a gene: 4. Here the CDR3 reads CASSLEGTGPNQPQHF. The CDR3, as DNA: TGCGCCAGCAGCTTGGAGGGGACAGGGCCCAATCAGCCCCAGCATTTT.

The chain has TRBV7-8 and TRBJ2-3; D call uncertain. Germline CDR1 is SGHVS and CDR2 is FQNEAQ. This CDR3 contains 17 residues. Trimming took 0 bases from V and 3 from J, leaving 16 bases between them. CDR3 protein: CASSLAIRLERTDTQYF. Written as DNA, the CDR3 is TGTGCCAGCAGCTTAGCGATCAGGCTAGAGAGGACAGATACGCAGTATTTT.

This clonotype appeared many times. V gene TRBV20-1 combines with J gene TRBJ2-2; weak D call: TRBD1 (5 bases). The length of the CDR3 is 15 residues. Looked up from germline, CDR1 is DFQATT and CDR2 is SNEGSKA (reference sequence). Trimming cost V 2 bases and J 3 bases, with 13 bases left between them. The CDR3 sequence is CSARSRVEDTGELFF. The CDR3 nucleotides are TGCAGTGCTAGATCCAGGGTAGAAGACACCGGGGAGCTGTTTTTT.

This clonotype was seen at least ten times. This rearrangement joins TRBV20-1 to TRBJ2-2; TRBD2 matches at 7 bases. Germline CDR1 reads DFQATT; CDR2 reads SNEGSKA (reference sequence). The CDR3 sequence is 15 residues long. V gave up 5 bases and J gave up 1 base; unmatched junction bases: 7. The CDR3 nucleotides read TGCAGTGCTCCCCTGTCGGGGGGGAACACCGGGGAGCTGTTTTTT. This translates into CSAPLSGGNTGELFF.

This clonotype has ten or more counts. The rearrangement links TRBV5-5 to TRBJ2-7; either TRBD1 or TRBD2 may supply D (6 bases each). The CDR3 has 11 amino acids. Germline values: CDR1 SGHKS, CDR2 YYEKEE (reference sequence). CDR3 region: CATGGAYEQYF. In DNA, the CDR3 is TGTGCTACCGGGGGCGCCTACGAGCAGTACTTC. Complete variable domain (other parts from reference TRBV5-5 and TRBJ2-7): DAGVTQSPTHLIKTRGQQVTLRCSPISGHKSVSWYQQVLGQGPQFIFQYYEKEERGRGNFPDRFSARQFPNYSSELNVNALLLGDSALYLCATGGAYEQYFGPGTRLTVT.